The 12 T cell receptor beta chains below were found in one sample sequenced in a study of CD8 T cells in ankylosing spondylitis. Findings and limits, study-wide: Characteristic, it appeared, of ankylosing spondylitis blood was a TCR beta motif of roughly 8 highly homologous variants.

These receptors have no identified antigens. Using its own MiXCR run on the 5' RACE reads, TCRdb lists one record per CDR3 protein. This table holds about 540,000 distinct CDR3 sequences, approximately 11% found once. The sequencing input was blood, either unsorted or a sorted T cell fraction (not recorded which). These TCRs come from a male donor with ankylosing spondylitis.

This clonotype was seen many times. The genes are TRBV29-1 and TRBJ2-5, with 7 bases fitting TRBD2. Germline V gives CDR1 SQVTM, CDR2 ANQGSEA. There are 14 residues in the CDR3. The V and J ends lost 5 bases and 3 bases, in that order; junction bases with no gene match: 9. The CDR3 bases are TGCAGCGTTTCTACGAGCGGGAATAAAGAGACCCAGTACTTC. Protein product: CSVSTSGNKETQYF.

CDR3 nucleotides: TGCAGTGCTAGCGAAAGGACCCGAGAGACCCAGTACTTC. Encoded protein: CSASERTRETQYF. The chain has TRBV20-1 and TRBJ2-5; D unresolved. This CDR3 is built from 13 residues. The germline gives CDR1 DFQATT, CDR2 SNEGSKA (reference sequence). The V and J ends lost 3 bases and 4 bases respectively, with 12 bases between them.

The genes are TRBV7-9 and TRBJ2-3; 9 nucleotides match TRBD1. This CDR3 has 16 amino acids. Germline assignment: CDR1 SEHNR and CDR2 FQNEAQ (reference sequence). The trim removed 1 base at V and 3 bases at J, leaving 5 bases unmatched. The CDR3 is CASSLGDRGMTDTQYF. DNA of the CDR3: TGTGCCAGCAGCTTAGGCGACAGGGGGATGACAGATACGCAGTATTTT.

A few counts support this clonotype. V and J are TRBV7-9 and TRBJ1-1; a possible D gene is TRBD1 (5 bases). CDR1 is SEHNR and CDR2 is FQNEAQ in the germline V gene (reference sequence). The V end was cut by 5 bases, the J end by 0 bases, with 16 bases between. The CDR3 extends over 16 amino acids. DNA for the CDR3: TGTGCCAGCAGCCGAACCGGGGGATTCATGAACACTGAAGCTTTCTTT. Translation gives CASSRTGGFMNTEAFF. Based on the CDR3 plus reference TRBV7-9 and TRBJ1-1, the full variable domain is DTGVSQNPRHKITKRGQNVTFRCDPISEHNRLYWYRQTLGQGPEFLTYFQNEAQLEKSRLLSDRFSAERPKGSFSTLEIQRTEQGDSAMYLCASSRTGGFMNTEAFFGQGTRLTVV.

The chain has TRBV7-9 and TRBJ2-3; 8 nucleotides align to TRBD2. V lost 11 bases to trimming and J lost 1 base; unmatched junction nucleotides: 17. The V gene's germline CDR1 is SEHNR and CDR2 FQNEAQ (reference sequence). The CDR3 has 17 residues. Here the CDR3 reads CAETGISREGRTDTQYF. CDR3 bases: TGTGCCGAAACAGGGATAAGCCGGGAGGGACGCACAGATACGCAGTATTTT.

Remarks on this clonotype: This clone may be a read error of a much larger clone one base away. This chain uses TRBV7-2 with TRBJ2-2; 7 bases line up with TRBD1. The CDR3 contains 16 residues. The germline CDR1 and CDR2 sequences are SGHTA and FQGNSA. CDR3 bases: TGTGCCAGCAGCCCCCGATATGGGACAGAAACCGGGGAGCTGATTTTT. This encodes CASSPRYGTETGELIF.

This clonotype has ten or more counts. The V call is TRBV7-7, the J call TRBJ2-5; no firm D call. This CDR3 comprises 13 residues. V was pared by 5 bases and J by 5 bases, with 12 bases between. Germline CDR1 is SSHAT and CDR2 is FNYEAQ (reference sequence). CDR3 in amino acids: CASSPGPGETQYF. CDR3 in DNA: TGTGCCAGCAGCCCGGGCCCTGGGGAGACCCAGTACTTC. The complete variable domain, with remaining parts taken from reference TRBV7-7 and TRBJ2-5, reads GAGVSQSPRYKVTKRGQDVTLRCDPISSHATLYWYQQALGQGPEFLTYFNYEAQPDKSGLPSDRFSAERPEGSISTLTIQRTEQRDSAMYRCASSPGPGETQYFGPGTRLLVL.

This clonotype was recorded at least ten times. The rearrangement links TRBV10-3 to TRBJ2-3, with 9 nucleotides matching TRBD2. V lost 6 bases, J lost 4 bases, and 11 bases stayed unmatched. Germline V lookup: CDR1 ENHRY, CDR2 SYGVKD. The CDR3 contains 16 residues. The DNA of the CDR3 is TGTGCCATCAGGAGAGGGGCTAGCGGGAATTCAGATACGCAGTATTTT. Translated, it gives CAIRRGASGNSDTQYF.

The chain uses TRBV2 and TRBJ2-5, with D possibly TRBD2 on 6 matching bases. Trimming left V 7 bases short and J 3 bases short, with 18 bases between. Germline loops: CDR1 SNHLY, CDR2 FYNNEI. This CDR3 region has 15 residues. The CDR3 here is CASKEVDGGEETQYF. CDR3 DNA: TGTGCCAGCAAGGAAGTAGACGGGGGTGAAGAGACCCAGTACTTC. The whole variable domain, filled in from reference TRBV2 and TRBJ2-5, reads EPEVTQTPSHQVTQMGQEVILRCVPISNHLYFYWYRQILGQKVEFLVSFYNNEISEKSEIFDDQFSVERPDGSNFTLKIRSTKLEDSAMYFCASKEVDGGEETQYFGPGTRLLVL.

J is TRBJ2-2 and V is TRBV3-1, with D uncertain. From germline, CDR1 is LGHDT and CDR2 YNNKEL (reference sequence). This CDR3 is built from 15 residues. V lost 3 bases and J 1 base, leaving 9 bases between the germline ends. The CDR3 coding sequence is TGTGCCAGCAGCCAGTTCTCCGGGAACACCGGGGAGCTGTTTTTT. Encoded protein: CASSQFSGNTGELFF.

This clonotype came up a few times. The rearrangement links TRBV12-3 or TRBV12-4 to TRBJ2-3; D might be TRBD2 (5 bases). This CDR3 region has 13 residues. V dropped 7 bases and J dropped 14 bases, with 22 bases sitting between them. CDR3 bases: TGTGCCAGCACTCCGAGCCCGAGCGAGGGCGGGTATTTT. This sequence encodes CASTPSPSEGGYF.

This clonotype came up many times. The J gene is TRBJ2-7, the V gene TRBV6-6; D remains ambiguous. Germline V gene lookup returns CDR1 MNHNY and CDR2 SVGAGI (reference sequence). The length of the CDR3 is 12 residues. V was pared by 0 bases and J by 3 bases, with 3 bases between. The CDR3 loop reads CASSYSSYEQYV. CDR3 sequence (DNA): TGTGCCAGCAGTTACTCGAGCTACGAGCAGTACGTC.